This entry is about one TCR beta chain. This table comes from immunoSEQ multiplex PCR, and its TCRdb copy is limited to in-frame clones, with some not included. The data contain tens of thousands of clones, around 90% of them singletons. The V gene's germline CDR1 is SGHTA and CDR2 FQGTGA. The CDR3 spans 18 residues. The V segment lost 3 bases and the J segment 2 bases; nucleotides outside the gene matches: 8. The data originate from a study of T cell changes during pregnancy in multiple sclerosis. The clonotype originates from a female donor in good health, enrolled as a control in a pregnancy study. The V gene is TRBV7-3, the J gene TRBJ2-6, with 9 bases fitting TRBD1. The starting material was CD4+ T cells from peripheral blood mononuclear cells, obtained in the third trimester of pregnancy. DNA for the CDR3: TGTGCCAGCAGCTTCGGGACAGGGCTAGATCCTGGGGCCAACGTCCTGACTTTC. Protein: CASSFGTGLDPGANVLTF.